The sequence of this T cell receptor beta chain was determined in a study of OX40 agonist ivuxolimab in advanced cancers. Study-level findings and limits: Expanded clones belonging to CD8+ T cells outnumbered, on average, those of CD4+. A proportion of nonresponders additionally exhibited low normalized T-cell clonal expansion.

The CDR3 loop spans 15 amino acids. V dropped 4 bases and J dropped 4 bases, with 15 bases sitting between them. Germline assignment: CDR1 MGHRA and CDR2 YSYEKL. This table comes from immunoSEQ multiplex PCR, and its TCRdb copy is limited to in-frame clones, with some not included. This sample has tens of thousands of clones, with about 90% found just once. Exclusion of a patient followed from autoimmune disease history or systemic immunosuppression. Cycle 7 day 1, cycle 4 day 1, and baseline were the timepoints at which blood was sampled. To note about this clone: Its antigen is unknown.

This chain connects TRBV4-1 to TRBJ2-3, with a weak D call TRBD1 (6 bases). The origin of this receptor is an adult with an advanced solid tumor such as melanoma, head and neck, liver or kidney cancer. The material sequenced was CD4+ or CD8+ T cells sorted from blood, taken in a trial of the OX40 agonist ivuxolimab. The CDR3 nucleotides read TGCGCCAGCAGCCCTGGGACAAGAAAAGCAGATACGCAGTATTTT. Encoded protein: CASSPGTRKADTQYF.